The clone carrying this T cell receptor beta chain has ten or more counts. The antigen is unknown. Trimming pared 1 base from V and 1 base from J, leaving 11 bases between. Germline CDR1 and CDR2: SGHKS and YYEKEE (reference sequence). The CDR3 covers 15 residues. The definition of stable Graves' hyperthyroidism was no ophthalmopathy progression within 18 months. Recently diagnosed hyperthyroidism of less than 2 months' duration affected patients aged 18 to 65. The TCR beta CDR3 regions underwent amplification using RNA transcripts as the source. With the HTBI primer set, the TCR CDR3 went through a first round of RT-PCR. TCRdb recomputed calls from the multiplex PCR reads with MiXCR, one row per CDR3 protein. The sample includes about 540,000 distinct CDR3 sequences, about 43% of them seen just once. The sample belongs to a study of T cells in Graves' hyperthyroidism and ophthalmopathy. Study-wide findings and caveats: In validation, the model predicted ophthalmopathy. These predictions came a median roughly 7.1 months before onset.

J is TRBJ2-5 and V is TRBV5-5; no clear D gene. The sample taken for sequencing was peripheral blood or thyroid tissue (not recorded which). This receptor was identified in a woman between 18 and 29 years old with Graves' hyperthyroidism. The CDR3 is CASSLWSPSQETQYF. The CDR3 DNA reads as TGTGCCAGCAGCTTGTGGTCTCCGAGCCAAGAGACCCAGTACTTC.